This T cell receptor beta chain was recovered during a study of blood T cells in healthy people across ages. The germline CDR1 and CDR2 sequences are DFQATT and SNEGSKA (reference sequence). V was cut by 6 bases and J by 2 bases, with 20 bases left in between. The CDR3 is 16 amino acids. For the second PCR, which ran for roughly 7 to 11 cycles, a sample-barcoded 5' primer and a J-beta primer mix were used. Every molecule of cDNA carried a tag from a template-switch adaptor with 12 random nucleotides. In TCRdb, the 5' RACE reads were re-called with MiXCR into one record per CDR3 protein. The sample holds hundreds of thousands of distinct CDR3 sequences, approximately 59% seen once. Findings and limits, study-wide: The fall in TCR beta diversity per million T cells was roughly linear with age. Naive T cell percentage and TCR beta diversity correlated strongly.

In the case of this clonotype: The target antigen is unknown.

This clonotype was sampled from a man aged 60 to 75 in good health. Sequenced: blood. The chain carries TRBV20-1 and TRBJ2-1; maybe TRBD2 (7 bases). The CDR3 here is CSAINPGGDPYNEQFF. CDR3 nucleotide sequence: TGCAGTGCAATTAACCCGGGGGGCGATCCCTACAATGAGCAGTTCTTC.